The 9 T cell receptor beta chains below were found in one sample sequenced in a study of intratumoral heterogeneity in liver cancer. The H label marked samples taken from distinct, geographically separated regions of the hepatocellular carcinoma nodule. Library preparation employed the immunoSEQ multiplex PCR assay. TCRdb obtained this table from immuneACCESS and retained in-frame rearrangements with V and J assigned. These tables miss some clones; where compared with another copy, unresolved V genes account for less than half of the shortfall, and the remainder is unexplained. This sample lists 3,500 to 4,500 clones; 40% to 55% were detected once. Of the sample, 26% is held by the ten largest clones. The specimen was tumor tissue, collected before any cancer treatment. These receptors were collected from a man in his 70s with hepatocellular carcinoma.

This clone has only one observation. The CDR3 DNA reads TGTGCCAGCAGCCAGAATCGGGGATGGACAGATACGCAGTATTTT. It yields the protein CASSQNRGWTDTQYF. This chain connects TRBV3-1 (or the pseudogene TRBV3-2) to TRBJ2-3, with a possible D match to TRBD2 (5 bases). This CDR3 is built from 15 residues. V was cut by 3 bases and J by 3 bases, with 13 bases left in between. In germline, CDR1 is LGHDT, CDR2 YNNKEL (reference sequence).

This clone qualifies as medium-sized. The CDR3, as DNA: TGTGCCAGCAGTTTAGGGACAGGGACAGATACGCAGTATTTT. It yields the protein CASSLGTGTDTQYF. The chain recombines TRBV6-6 with TRBJ2-3; TRBD1 agrees at 9 bases. The V gene's germline CDR1 is MNHNY and CDR2 SVGAGI (reference sequence). This CDR3 is built from 14 residues. With 4 bases clipped from V and 3 bases from J, the junction kept 2 bases outside the gene matches.

The chain has TRBV27 and TRBJ1-1; the D is unclear. V was trimmed by 1 base and J by 0 bases, leaving 9 bases between them. The CDR3 loop spans 15 amino acids. The germline CDR1 and CDR2 sequences are MNHEY and SMNVEV (reference sequence). DNA of the CDR3: TGTGCCAGCAGTTTATTACCACCTATGAACACTGAAGCTTTCTTT. Translated, it gives CASSLLPPMNTEAFF.

This clone has a handful of counts. V usage is TRBV19 and J usage is TRBJ2-7; the match to TRBD1 covers 8 bases. Per the germline V gene, CDR1 is LNHDA and CDR2 is SQIVND (reference sequence). Trimming removed 6 bases from V and 6 bases from J; junction bases left unmatched: 7. This CDR3 has 13 amino acids. CDR3 in DNA: TGTGCCAGTAGGACACGAACAGGGGGCGAGCAGTACTTC. Amino acids: CASRTRTGGEQYF.

The J gene is TRBJ1-3, the V gene TRBV6-6; 7 nucleotides line up with TRBD1. Germline assignment: CDR1 MNHNY and CDR2 SVGAGI (reference sequence). This CDR3 comprises 16 residues. V gave up 7 bases and J gave up 5 bases; unmatched junction bases: 14. In DNA form, the CDR3 reads TGTGCCAGCACCCAGGGGGTTGGTCGGGGAAGAAACACCATATATTTT. Translation gives CASTQGVGRGRNTIYF.

This clone is labeled as large. This rearrangement joins TRBV7-8 to TRBJ2-7, with a possible D match to TRBD2 (7 bases). The germline V gene encodes CDR1 SGHVS and CDR2 FQNEAQ. CDR3 length: 14 residues. Trimming cost V 2 bases and J 3 bases, with 11 bases left between them. CDR3 in DNA: TGTGCCAGCAGCTTACCCGGGGGGCGCTACGAGCAGTACTTC. Protein sequence: CASSLPGGRYEQYF.

The V call is TRBV2, the J call TRBJ2-7, with D possibly TRBD1 on 6 matching bases. V was cut by 5 bases and J by 4 bases, with 18 bases left in between. Looked up from germline, CDR1 is SNHLY and CDR2 is FYNNEI. The CDR3 consists of 15 residues. The CDR3 DNA follows: TGTGCCAGCAGTCCTAGAGGGGCCCAGGGGTACGAGCAGTACTTC. Its translation is CASSPRGAQGYEQYF.

The CDR3 nucleotides read TGTGCCAGCAGTGATCTCACAGATACGCAGTATTTT. Translated: CASSDLTDTQYF. The chain couples TRBV6-1 to TRBJ2-3, with no clear D. The CDR3 runs 12 residues. V was pared by 3 bases and J by 2 bases, with 3 bases between. In germline, CDR1 is MNHNS, CDR2 SASEGT.

This clone rates as medium-sized. The chain joins TRBV29-1 to TRBJ1-5; D unclear. The CDR3 has 13 residues. Germline CDR1 and CDR2: SQVTM and ANQGSEA. Between the trimmed V and J ends, which lost 4 bases and 6 bases, there was a span of 13 bases. The CDR3 coding sequence is TGCAGCGTTGGTGCGGGGATTGCTCAGCCCCAGCATTTT. This encodes CSVGAGIAQPQHF.